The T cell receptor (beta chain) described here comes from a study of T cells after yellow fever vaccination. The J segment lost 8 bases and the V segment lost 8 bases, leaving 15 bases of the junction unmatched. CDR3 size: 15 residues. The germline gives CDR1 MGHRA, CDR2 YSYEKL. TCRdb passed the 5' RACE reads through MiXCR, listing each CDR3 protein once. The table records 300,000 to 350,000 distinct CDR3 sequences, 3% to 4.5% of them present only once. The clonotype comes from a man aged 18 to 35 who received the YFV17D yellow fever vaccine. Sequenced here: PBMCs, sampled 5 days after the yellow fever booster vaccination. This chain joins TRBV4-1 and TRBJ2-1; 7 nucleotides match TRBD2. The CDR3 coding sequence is TGCGCCAGCCGCCCGGTCCTAGCGGCAATTCATGAGCAGTTCTTC. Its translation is CASRPVLAAIHEQFF.